The clone carrying this T cell receptor (beta chain) was seen a single time. CDR3 length: 16 residues. V gave up 0 bases and J gave up 1 base; unmatched junction bases: 4. Germline CDR1 is SGHRS and CDR2 is YFSETQ. Assay: immunoSEQ multiplex PCR; the TCRdb copy retains only in-frame clones and omits some. The top ten hold about 5% of the sample, which has 150,000 to 200,000 clones, over 75% seen once. The data belong to a study of blood T cell repertoires in COVID-19. This clonotype was obtained from a woman in her forties with acute COVID-19. Sequenced material: PBMCs or T cells enriched from blood (not recorded which). The rearrangement uses TRBV5-1 and TRBJ2-1; 7 bases fit TRBD2. As DNA, the CDR3 is TGCGCCAGCAGCTTGGCTGGCGGGAGATCCTACAATGAGCAGTTCTTC. Its translation is CASSLAGGRSYNEQFF.